This is a list of T cell receptor beta chains from one sample in a study of CD8 T cells in Susac syndrome. TCRdb re-called the immunoSEQ multiplex PCR reads with MiXCR, one entry per CDR3 protein. The sample holds over 300,000 distinct CDR3 sequences, under 95% seen once. Sequenced material: CD4+ T cells from PBMCs. These receptors were obtained from a human donor with multiple sclerosis. Each CDR3 is given with its conserved first and last residue. D genes are given only for firm matches. Clone size is given for some rows only: seen once, a few or many times, or a class if the clone is expanded.

.,.,TRBJ1-1,TRBV12-3/TRBV12-4,CASTVDRQNTEAFF,TGTGCCAGCACAGTTGACAGGCAGAACACTGAAGCTTTCTTT
.,TRBD1,TRBJ1-1,TRBV7-9,CASSAQGGNTEAFF,TGTGCCAGCAGCGCACAGGGGGGGAACACTGAAGCTTTCTTT
.,.,TRBJ1-1,TRBV19,CASSIRGGRTEAFF,TGTGCCAGTAGTATAAGGGGAGGTAGGACTGAAGCTTTCTTT
.,TRBD1,TRBJ2-7,TRBV6-2/TRBV6-3,CASNQGVKTYEQYF,TGTGCCAGCAACCAGGGGGTCAAAACCTACGAGCAGTACTTC
.,.,TRBJ1-5,TRBV3-1,CASSQERGLPQHF,TGTGCCAGCAGCCAAGAGCGAGGCTTGCCCCAGCATTTT
.,TRBD1,TRBJ1-1,TRBV6-1,CASTDLPGQGNTEAFF,TGTGCCAGCACCGACTTACCAGGACAGGGGAACACTGAAGCTTTCTTT
.,.,TRBJ2-2,TRBV10-3,CAISRSGNADTGELFF,TGTGCCATCAGCAGAAGTGGTAACGCGGACACCGGGGAGCTGTTTTTT
few,.,TRBJ2-7,TRBV7-8,CASSFPGREQYF,TGTGCCAGCAGCTTTCCGGGGCGCGAGCAGTACTTC
once,.,TRBJ2-7,TRBV6-1,CASSEEPGVYEQYF,TGTGCCAGCAGTGAAGAGCCGGGAGTCTACGAGCAGTACTTC
.,TRBD2,TRBJ2-1,TRBV29-1,CSVEKASGTRRNNEQFF,TGCAGCGTTGAAAAAGCTAGCGGGACGCGGCGAAACAATGAGCAGTTCTTC
.,.,TRBJ2-4,TRBV12-3/TRBV12-4,CASSLARYRQSNIQYF,TGTGCCAGCAGTTTAGCGCGGTACAGGCAGAGTAACATTCAGTACTTC
.,.,TRBJ1-1,TRBV2,CASSDQGFPGVFF,TGTGCCAGCAGTGATCAGGGATTCCCCGGGGTTTTCTTT
once,.,TRBJ1-1,TRBV5-1,CASSRGVTNTEAFF,TGCGCCAGCAGCCGAGGGGTAACGAACACTGAAGCTTTCTTT
.,.,TRBJ2-1,TRBV6-2/TRBV6-3,CASSTRLGSYNEQFF,TGTGCCAGCAGTACCCGACTAGGGTCCTACAATGAGCAGTTCTTC
.,.,TRBJ2-1,TRBV12-3/TRBV12-4,CASGWGIKVEQFF,TGTGCCAGCGGCTGGGGGATAAAGGTTGAGCAGTTCTTC
.,.,TRBJ2-5,TRBV2,CASSAGTPETQYF,TGTGCCAGCAGCGCAGGGACTCCCGAGACCCAGTACTTC
.,.,TRBJ1-6,TRBV19,CASKGQASSYNSPLHF,TGTGCCAGTAAGGGCCAGGCAAGCTCCTATAATTCACCCCTCCACTTT
.,TRBD1,TRBJ1-4,TRBV19,CASAGQGQEKLFF,TGTGCCAGCGCGGGACAGGGGCAAGAAAAACTGTTTTTT
.,TRBD2,TRBJ2-7,TRBV7-9,CASSFSGGSYEQYF,TGTGCCAGCAGCTTTTCGGGGGGCTCCTACGAGCAGTACTTC
.,.,TRBJ2-1,TRBV3-1,CASGGQRSHNEQFF,TGTGCCAGCGGGGGCCAGCGGAGTCACAATGAGCAGTTCTTC
.,.,TRBJ2-7,TRBV12-3/TRBV12-4,CASSLFPNRVDEQYF,TGTGCCAGCAGTCTCTTCCCCAACAGGGTTGACGAGCAGTACTTC
.,.,TRBJ2-1,TRBV14,CASSHEGAGHYNEQFF,TGTGCCAGCAGTCACGAAGGGGCAGGTCACTACAATGAGCAGTTCTTC
.,.,TRBJ1-4,TRBV6-6,CASSEGRDEKLFF,TGTGCCAGCAGTGAGGGACGGGATGAAAAACTGTTTTTT
.,.,TRBJ2-2,TRBV20-1,CSAPGPTNTGELFF,TGCAGTGCTCCGGGACCTACGAACACCGGGGAGCTGTTTTTT
.,TRBD1,TRBJ2-1,TRBV5-1,CASSSDITGGAKFF,TGCGCCAGCAGCTCAGATATAACAGGGGGCGCGAAGTTCTTC
.,TRBD2,TRBJ2-7,TRBV7-3,CASSLQAGGSYEQYF,TGTGCCAGCAGCTTACAGGCGGGGGGTTCCTACGAGCAGTACTTC
.,TRBD2,TRBJ2-1,TRBV5-4,CASSYDGRRYNEQFF,TGTGCCAGCAGCTACGACGGGAGGAGGTACAATGAGCAGTTCTTC